The T cell receptor (beta chain) under discussion was sequenced for a study of cytomegalovirus exposure and HLA in healthy donors. Findings and caveats of the study: Immune exposure data for these donors was limited to CMV serostatus. According to the study, approximately 150 TCR beta chains were cytomegalovirus-associated.

Trimming shortened V by 8 bases and J by 2 bases, and 9 bases separated the two germline ends. The CDR3 runs to 12 residues. Germline CDR1 reads MDHEN; CDR2 reads SYDVKM. Both 60 Vbeta primers and 13 Jbeta primers went into the PCR. The protocol was immunoSEQ multiplex PCR, while the TCRdb copy is restricted to in-frame clones and leaves out a portion. The data show 200,000 to 300,000 clones, with approximately 84% seen just once and about 2% held by the top ten. Concerning this clone itself: Its antigen is unknown.

This chain joins TRBV28 and TRBJ1-1, with D unclear. The clonotype originates from a woman aged 35 to 49 in good health and CMV-seropositive. The specimen was PBMCs. CDR3 DNA: TGTGCCAGCCGTGAGAGAAACACTGAAGCTTTCTTT. Its translation: CASRERNTEAFF.